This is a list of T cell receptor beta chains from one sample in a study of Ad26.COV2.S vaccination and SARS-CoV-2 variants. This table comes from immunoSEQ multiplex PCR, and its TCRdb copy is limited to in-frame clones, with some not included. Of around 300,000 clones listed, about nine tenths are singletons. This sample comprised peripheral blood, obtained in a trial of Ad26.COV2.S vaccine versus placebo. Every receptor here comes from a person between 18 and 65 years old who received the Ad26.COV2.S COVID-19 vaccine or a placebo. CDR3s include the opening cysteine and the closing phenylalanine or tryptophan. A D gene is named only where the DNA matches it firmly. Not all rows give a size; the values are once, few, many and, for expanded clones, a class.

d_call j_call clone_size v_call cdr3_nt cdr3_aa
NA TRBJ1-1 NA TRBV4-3 TGCGCCAGCAGCCTCTCAAGAAGGAACACTGAAGCTTTCTTT CASSLSRRNTEAFF
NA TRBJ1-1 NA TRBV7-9 TGTGCCAGCAGCTTAGTCAGGGCGAACACTGAAGCTTTCTTT CASSLVRANTEAFF
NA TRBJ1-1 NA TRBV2 TGTGCCAGCAGTCCATCCGCCGCAGGGAGCACTGAAGCTTTCTTT CASSPSAAGSTEAFF
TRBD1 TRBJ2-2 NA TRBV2 TGTGCCAGCAGTGAAATTCCAGACAGGGGAGCCGGGGAGCTGTTTTTT CASSEIPDRGAGELFF
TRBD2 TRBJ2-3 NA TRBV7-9 TGTGCCAGCAGCTTACCCCGGAGCGGGGGGTTGAATACGCAGTATTTT CASSLPRSGGLNTQYF
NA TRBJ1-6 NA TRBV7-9 TGTGCCAGCAGCTGGGGACCCCAAGATTCACCCCTCCACTTT CASSWGPQDSPLHF
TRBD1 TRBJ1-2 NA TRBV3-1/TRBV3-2 TGTGCCAGCACCCCTGGAGGGACAGATAACTATGGCTACACCTTC CASTPGGTDNYGYTF
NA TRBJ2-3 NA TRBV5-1 TGCGCCAGCAGCTTGGTAACCGATACGCAGTATTTT CASSLVTDTQYF
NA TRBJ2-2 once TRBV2 TGTGCCAGCAGCGGATTACAGGGCAACACCGGGGAGCTGTTTTTT CASSGLQGNTGELFF
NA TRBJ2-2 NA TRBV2 TGTGCCAGCAGTAGCAGTCAGGGGCCCTTCGCCAACACCGGGGAGCTGTTTTTT CASSSSQGPFANTGELFF
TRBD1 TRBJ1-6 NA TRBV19 TGTGCCAGCAACCTGGGACAGATAAATTCACCCCTCCACTTT CASNLGQINSPLHF
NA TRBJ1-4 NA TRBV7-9 TGTGCCAGCAGTCCGCCGCAGGGGACTAATGAAAAACTGTTTTTT CASSPPQGTNEKLFF
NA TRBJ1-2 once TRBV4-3 TGCGCCAGCAGCCAAGAGGCAGGGAGCTATGGCTACACCTTC CASSQEAGSYGYTF
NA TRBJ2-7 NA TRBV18 TGTGCCAGCTCACCTGCCCAGGGGTCCTACGAGCAGTACTTC CASSPAQGSYEQYF
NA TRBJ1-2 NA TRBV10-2 TGCGCCAGCAGTGATCCGGGAGCCTATGGCTACACCTTC CASSDPGAYGYTF
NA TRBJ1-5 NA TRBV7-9 TGTGCCAGCAGCTCGGGGGAAAATCAGCCCCAGCATTTT CASSSGENQPQHF
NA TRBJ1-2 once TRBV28 TGTGCCAGCACGGGGGAGGAGAATGGCTACACCTTC CASTGEENGYTF
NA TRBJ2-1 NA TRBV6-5 TGTGCCAGCAGTTCCTCCCAGGCGGGGCAGTTCTTC CASSSSQAGQFF
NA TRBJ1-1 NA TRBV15 TGTGCCACCAGCAGAGATACAGGTGGGGACATGAACACTGAAGCTTTCTTT CATSRDTGGDMNTEAFF
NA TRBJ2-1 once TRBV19 TGTGCCAGTAGTATAGGAGGCAGGTTCTACAATGAGCAGTTCTTC CASSIGGRFYNEQFF
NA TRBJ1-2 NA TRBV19 TGTGCCAGTAGCGGGACCGCGGGCTATGGCTACACCTTC CASSGTAGYGYTF
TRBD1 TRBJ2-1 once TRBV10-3 TGTGCCATCAGGGGGACAGCGTACAATGAGCAGTTCTTC CAIRGTAYNEQFF
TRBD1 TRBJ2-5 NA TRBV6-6 TGTGCTCTAAGGGGACAGCCTCCGGAGGAGACCCAGTACTTC CALRGQPPEETQYF
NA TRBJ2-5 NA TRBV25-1 TGTGCCAGCAGCCCTCTTGGGGGGTTGCAAGAGACCCAGTACTTC CASSPLGGLQETQYF
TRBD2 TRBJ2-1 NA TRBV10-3 TGTGCCATCACTAGCGGACCTATGAGCTCCTACAATGAGCAGTTCTTC CAITSGPMSSYNEQFF
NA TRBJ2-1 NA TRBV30 TGTGCCTGGAGTTTTTTAAGCGGATACTACAATGAGCAGTTCTTC CAWSFLSGYYNEQFF
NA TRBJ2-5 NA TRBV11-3 TGTGCCAGCAGCTTAACGGAGACCCAGTACTTC CASSLTETQYF
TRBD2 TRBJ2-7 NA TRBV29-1 TGCAGCGTTGAAATTGGCGGGGGGGCTCCCGAGCAGTACTTC CSVEIGGGAPEQYF
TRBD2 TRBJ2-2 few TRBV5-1 TGCGCCAGCAGCTTGGTAGCGGGAGAAGGCAACGGGGAGCTGTTTTTT CASSLVAGEGNGELFF
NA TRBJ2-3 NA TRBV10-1 TGCGCCAGCAGTGAGTTTCAACCTGGATCGTCTAGCACAGATACGCAGTATTTT CASSEFQPGSSSTDTQYF
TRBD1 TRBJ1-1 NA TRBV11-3 TGTGCCAGCAGCGACCGGGACAGGGGTTACACTGAAGCTTTCTTT CASSDRDRGYTEAFF
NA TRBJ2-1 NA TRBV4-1 TGCGCCAGCAGTAAGCCTTCCTACAATGAGCAGTTCTTC CASSKPSYNEQFF
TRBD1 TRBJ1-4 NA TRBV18 TGTGCCAGCTCACCATCGGGTTCGACAGGGGAGTTTTTT CASSPSGSTGEFF
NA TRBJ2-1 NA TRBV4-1 TGCGCCAGCAGCCAAGAAAGGAGCTATTCCTACAATGAGCAGTTCTTC CASSQERSYSYNEQFF
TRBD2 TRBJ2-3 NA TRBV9 TGTGCCAGCAGCGTAGAAGCGGGGGGAACTCATAGCACAGATACGCAGTATTTT CASSVEAGGTHSTDTQYF
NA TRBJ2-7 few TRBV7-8 TGTGCCAGCAGTTCGGAGGGGGACATCTTGAGCTACGAGCAGTACTTC CASSSEGDILSYEQYF
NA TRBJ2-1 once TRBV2 TGTGCCAGCGACGGAGGTACGACAGGATATGGGGGCTACAATGAGCAGTTCTTC CASDGGTTGYGGYNEQFF
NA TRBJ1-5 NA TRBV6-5 TGTGCCAGCGGGAGGGCCTATAGCAATCAGCCCCAGCATTTT CASGRAYSNQPQHF
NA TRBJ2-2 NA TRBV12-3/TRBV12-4 TGTGCCAGCAGTTTCCCGAACACCGGGGAGCTGTTTTTT CASSFPNTGELFF
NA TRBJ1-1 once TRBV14 TGTGCCAGCAGCCAAACACTCATGAACACTGAAGCTTTCTTT CASSQTLMNTEAFF
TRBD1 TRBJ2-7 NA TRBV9 TGTGCCAGCAGCGTAGAGGGGGACAGGGGAGACCACGAGCAGTACTTC CASSVEGDRGDHEQYF
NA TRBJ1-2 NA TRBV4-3 TGCGCCAGCAGCCAAGATTCTACCTCAGGTTTTGGCTACACCTTC CASSQDSTSGFGYTF
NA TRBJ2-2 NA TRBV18 TGTGCCAGCTCACCTTCGTTCGGGAACACCGGGGAGCTGTTTTTT CASSPSFGNTGELFF
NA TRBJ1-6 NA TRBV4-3 TGCGCCAGCAGCCAAGGAGTCGTCCCCCAGTCACCCCTCCACTTT CASSQGVVPQSPLHF